In its sample, the clone carrying this T cell receptor (beta chain) was seen once. Within the sample, other DNA sequences also encode this same CDR3. The sample is drawn from a study of shared clonotypes between healthy human individuals. Study in general: Ranging from 18 to 49 in age, donors were two women and a few men.

J lost 3 bases, V lost 6 bases, and 4 bases had no gene match. The CDR3 consists of 14 residues. Germline-derived CDR1 and CDR2 are MDHEN and SYDVKM. Using immunoSEQ multiplex PCR, the repertoire was profiled, and TCRdb retains in-frame clones only, with some absent. This sample yields roughly 520,000 clones, of which roughly 95% are seen a single time; under 0.065% belongs to the top ten. This receptor was identified in a young woman in good health. Sample: naive CD4+ T cells sorted from blood. Subset defined: CD45RA+ positively selected. This chain connects TRBV28 to TRBJ2-3; TRBD2 matches at 9 bases. CDR3 protein: CASRLAGVTDTQYF. Written as DNA, the CDR3 is TGTGCCAGCAGGTTAGCGGGAGTGACAGATACGCAGTATTTT.